The rows below give T cell receptor beta chains drawn from one sample of a study of breast tumors, draining lymph nodes, adjacent tissues. A single record per CDR3 protein comes from TCRdb applying MiXCR to the multiplex PCR reads. Among roughly 11,000 distinct CDR3 sequences listed, less than 60% were seen once. The sequenced sample consisted of breast tumor tissue. The receptors originated from a female donor with breast cancer. Some clones in this sample may be carry-over from other donors' samples. Each CDR3 is given with its conserved first and last residue. D genes are given only for firm matches. Not every row has a clone size; where given, it reads once, few, many or a size class.

len: 12
abundance: NA
d_gene: NA
j_gene: TRBJ2-7
v_gene: TRBV24-1
CDR3aa: CATSGPTYEQYF
CDR3nt: TGTGCCACCAGTGGCCCTACCTACGAGCAGTACTTC

len: 14
abundance: NA
d_gene: NA
j_gene: TRBJ2-5
v_gene: TRBV7-2
CDR3aa: CASSLGSTAETQYF
CDR3nt: TGTGCCAGCAGCTTAGGTAGCACTGCAGAGACCCAGTACTTC

len: 16
abundance: NA
d_gene: NA
j_gene: TRBJ1-6
v_gene: TRBV20-1
CDR3aa: CSARVPGVSSNSPLHF
CDR3nt: TGCAGTGCTAGAGTGCCCGGGGTCTCCTCTAATTCACCCCTCCACTTT

len: 21
abundance: NA
d_gene: TRBD2
j_gene: TRBJ2-3
v_gene: TRBV19
CDR3aa: CASSVRLAGATRPVGTDTQYF
CDR3nt: TGTGCCAGTAGTGTGAGACTAGCGGGAGCAACAAGGCCCGTTGGCACAGATACGCAGTATTTT

len: 13
abundance: many
d_gene: NA
j_gene: TRBJ1-2
v_gene: TRBV18
CDR3aa: CASSPGGLDGYTF
CDR3nt: TGTGCCAGCTCCCCTGGGGGGTTGGATGGCTACACCTTC

len: 15
abundance: many
d_gene: NA
j_gene: TRBJ1-3
v_gene: TRBV4-2
CDR3aa: CASSQEETGGNTIYF
CDR3nt: TGTGCCAGCAGCCAAGAGGAGACAGGTGGAAACACCATATATTTT

len: 15
abundance: many
d_gene: NA
j_gene: TRBJ2-5
v_gene: TRBV4-1
CDR3aa: CASSHGRTSQETQYF
CDR3nt: TGCGCCAGCAGCCACGGTAGGACAAGTCAAGAGACCCAGTACTTC

len: 14
abundance: NA
d_gene: TRBD2
j_gene: TRBJ2-7
v_gene: TRBV6-6
CDR3aa: CGSISWTSGAEQYF
CDR3nt: TGTGGCAGCATTTCCTGGACTAGCGGGGCCGAGCAGTACTTC

len: 16
abundance: NA
d_gene: NA
j_gene: TRBJ2-5
v_gene: TRBV24-1
CDR3aa: CATSDPSPGEGKTQYF
CDR3nt: TGTGCCACCAGTGATCCCTCTCCGGGGGAAGGAAAGACCCAGTACTTC

len: 15
abundance: NA
d_gene: NA
j_gene: TRBJ2-1
v_gene: TRBV11-2
CDR3aa: CASSPPQESYNEQFF
CDR3nt: TGTGCCAGCAGCCCCCCCCAGGAATCCTACAATGAGCAGTTCTTC

len: 13
abundance: many
d_gene: TRBD2
j_gene: TRBJ2-2
v_gene: TRBV6-6
CDR3aa: CASSSRTSGELFF
CDR3nt: TGTGCCAGCAGTTCCAGGACTAGCGGGGAGCTGTTTTTT

len: 14
abundance: NA
d_gene: TRBD1
j_gene: TRBJ1-2
v_gene: TRBV7-3
CDR3aa: CASSFGTGGYGYTF
CDR3nt: TGTGCCAGCAGCTTCGGGACAGGGGGCTATGGCTACACCTTC

len: 15
abundance: NA
d_gene: NA
j_gene: TRBJ1-4
v_gene: TRBV28
CDR3aa: CASSRWGQGNEKLFF
CDR3nt: TGTGCCAGCAGCCGTTGGGGGCAGGGGAATGAAAAACTGTTTTTT

len: 15
abundance: many
d_gene: NA
j_gene: TRBJ2-2
v_gene: TRBV3-1
CDR3aa: CASSQVLEGAGELFF
CDR3nt: TGTGCCAGCAGCCAAGTCTTGGAGGGAGCCGGGGAGCTGTTTTTT

len: 14
abundance: NA
d_gene: NA
j_gene: TRBJ2-3
v_gene: TRBV9
CDR3aa: CASSRGQTTDTQYF
CDR3nt: TGTGCCAGCAGCAGAGGACAGACCACAGATACGCAGTATTTT

len: 14
abundance: many
d_gene: NA
j_gene: TRBJ2-3
v_gene: TRBV4-3
CDR3aa: CASSQDRGWDTQYF
CDR3nt: TGCGCCAGCAGCCAAGACAGGGGATGGGATACGCAGTATTTT

len: 16
abundance: NA
d_gene: TRBD2
j_gene: TRBJ2-1
v_gene: TRBV7-2
CDR3aa: CASSPRLAGDYNEQFF
CDR3nt: TGTGCCAGCAGCCCTCGACTAGCGGGAGACTACAATGAGCAGTTCTTC

len: 11
abundance: once
d_gene: NA
j_gene: TRBJ2-7
v_gene: TRBV12-5
CDR3aa: CASGCYYEQYF
CDR3nt: TGTGCTAGTGGTTGCTACTACGAGCAGTACTTC

len: 13
abundance: few
d_gene: NA
j_gene: TRBJ1-4
v_gene: TRBV3-1
CDR3aa: CASSQRLNEKLFF
CDR3nt: TGTGCCAGCAGCCAACGGTTAAATGAAAAACTGTTTTTT

len: 15
abundance: few
d_gene: TRBD1
j_gene: TRBJ2-7
v_gene: TRBV5-5
CDR3aa: CASSLMDRGQYEQYF
CDR3nt: TGTGCCAGCAGCTTGATGGACAGGGGGCAATACGAGCAGTACTTC

len: 14
abundance: few
d_gene: TRBD1
j_gene: TRBJ1-6
v_gene: TRBV7-3
CDR3aa: CASSRDRVGSPLHF
CDR3nt: TGTGCCAGCAGCCGGGACAGGGTTGGTTCACCCCTCCACTTT

len: 13
abundance: NA
d_gene: NA
j_gene: TRBJ1-2
v_gene: TRBV10-3
CDR3aa: CAISDAPGHGYTF
CDR3nt: TGTGCCATCAGTGATGCCCCAGGACATGGCTACACCTTC

len: 17
abundance: NA
d_gene: TRBD1
j_gene: TRBJ1-2
v_gene: TRBV19
CDR3aa: CASSSPSWTGGDYGYTF
CDR3nt: TGTGCCAGTAGTTCGCCCTCCTGGACAGGGGGCGACTATGGCTACACCTTC

len: 15
abundance: few
d_gene: TRBD2
j_gene: TRBJ2-1
v_gene: TRBV20-1
CDR3aa: CSARDRTSSLNEQFF
CDR3nt: TGCAGTGCTAGAGATCGGACTAGCTCTCTCAATGAGCAGTTCTTC

len: 14
abundance: NA
d_gene: NA
j_gene: TRBJ2-1
v_gene: TRBV19
CDR3aa: CASSIGGSYNEQFF
CDR3nt: TGTGCCAGTAGTATAGGGGGCTCCTACAATGAGCAGTTCTTC

len: 8
abundance: NA
d_gene: NA
j_gene: TRBJ2-3
v_gene: TRBV20-1
CDR3aa: CSAGTQYF
CDR3nt: TGCAGTGCGGGGACGCAGTATTTT

len: 14
abundance: NA
d_gene: NA
j_gene: TRBJ1-3
v_gene: TRBV20-1
CDR3aa: CSASNRASGNTIYF
CDR3nt: TGCAGTGCTAGTAACAGGGCGTCTGGAAACACCATATATTTT

len: 14
abundance: many
d_gene: NA
j_gene: TRBJ2-3
v_gene: TRBV7-3
CDR3aa: CASSLDPESDTQYF
CDR3nt: TGTGCCAGCAGCTTAGACCCGGAGAGCGATACGCAGTATTTT

len: 15
abundance: NA
d_gene: NA
j_gene: TRBJ1-2
v_gene: TRBV20-1
CDR3aa: CSASQGQLTTYGYTF
CDR3nt: TGCAGTGCTAGTCAAGGACAGCTAACCACCTATGGCTACACCTTC

len: 13
abundance: NA
d_gene: TRBD1
j_gene: TRBJ2-7
v_gene: TRBV9
CDR3aa: CASSAGTGYEQYF
CDR3nt: TGTGCCAGCAGCGCCGGGACAGGGTACGAGCAGTACTTC

len: 13
abundance: NA
d_gene: TRBD1
j_gene: TRBJ1-2
v_gene: TRBV20-1
CDR3aa: CSATTGGDYGYTF
CDR3nt: TGCAGTGCTACGACAGGGGGCGACTATGGCTACACCTTC

len: 14
abundance: few
d_gene: NA
j_gene: TRBJ1-3
v_gene: TRBV5-6
CDR3aa: CASSLGGPRNTIYF
CDR3nt: TGTGCCAGCAGCTTGGGGGGCCCGAGAAACACCATATATTTT

len: 12
abundance: few
d_gene: NA
j_gene: TRBJ1-6
v_gene: TRBV29-1
CDR3aa: CSVGGGNSPLHF
CDR3nt: TGCAGCGTTGGTGGGGGAAATTCACCCCTCCACTTT

len: 14
abundance: NA
d_gene: TRBD1
j_gene: TRBJ1-6
v_gene: TRBV7-3
CDR3aa: CASSFGTGGTLIHF
CDR3nt: TGTGCCAGCAGCTTCGGGACAGGGGGGACCCTTATCCACTTT

len: 16
abundance: NA
d_gene: NA
j_gene: TRBJ2-5
v_gene: TRBV20-1
CDR3aa: CSARGRDDSLAETQYF
CDR3nt: TGCAGTGCTAGAGGCAGGGATGACTCGTTGGCAGAGACCCAGTACTTC

len: 16
abundance: many
d_gene: TRBD2
j_gene: TRBJ2-3
v_gene: TRBV7-2
CDR3aa: CASSSGTSGRTDTQYF
CDR3nt: TGTGCCAGCAGCTCTGGGACTAGCGGGAGGACAGATACGCAGTATTTT

len: 14
abundance: few
d_gene: TRBD1
j_gene: TRBJ1-2
v_gene: TRBV7-3
CDR3aa: CASSLFGTGEGYTF
CDR3nt: TGTGCCAGCAGCCTTTTCGGGACAGGGGAAGGCTACACCTTC